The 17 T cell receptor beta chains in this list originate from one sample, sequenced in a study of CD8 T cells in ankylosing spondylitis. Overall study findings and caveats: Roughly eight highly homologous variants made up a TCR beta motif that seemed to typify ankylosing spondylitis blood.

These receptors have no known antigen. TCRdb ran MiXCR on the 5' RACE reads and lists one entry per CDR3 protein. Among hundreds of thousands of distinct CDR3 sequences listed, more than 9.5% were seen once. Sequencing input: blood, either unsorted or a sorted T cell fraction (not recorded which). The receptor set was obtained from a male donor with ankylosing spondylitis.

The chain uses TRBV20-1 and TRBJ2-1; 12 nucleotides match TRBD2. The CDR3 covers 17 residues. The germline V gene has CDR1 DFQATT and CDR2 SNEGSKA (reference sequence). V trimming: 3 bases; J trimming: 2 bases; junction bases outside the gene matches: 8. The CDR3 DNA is TGCAGTGCTAGGGAACTAGCGGGAGGACTGGCCTACAATGAGCAGTTCTTC. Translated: CSARELAGGLAYNEQFF.

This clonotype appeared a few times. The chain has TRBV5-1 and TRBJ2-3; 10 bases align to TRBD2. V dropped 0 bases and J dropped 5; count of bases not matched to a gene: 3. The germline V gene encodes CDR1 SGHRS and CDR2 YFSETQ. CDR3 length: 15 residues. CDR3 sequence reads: CASSLVSGREDTQYF. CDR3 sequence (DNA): TGCGCCAGCAGCTTGGTGAGCGGGAGGGAAGATACGCAGTATTTT.

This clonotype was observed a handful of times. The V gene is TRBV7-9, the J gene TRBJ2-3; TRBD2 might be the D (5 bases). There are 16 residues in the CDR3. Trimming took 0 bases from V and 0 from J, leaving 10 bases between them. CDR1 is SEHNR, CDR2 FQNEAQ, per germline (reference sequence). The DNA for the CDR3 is TGTGCCAGCAGCTTAGCGACTGGAGGAAGCACAGATACGCAGTATTTT. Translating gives CASSLATGGSTDTQYF.

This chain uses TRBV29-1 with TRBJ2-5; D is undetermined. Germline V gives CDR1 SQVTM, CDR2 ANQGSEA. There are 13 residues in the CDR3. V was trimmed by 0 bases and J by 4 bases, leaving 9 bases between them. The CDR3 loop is CSVEEDQGETQYF. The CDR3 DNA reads TGCAGCGTTGAAGAAGACCAAGGAGAGACCCAGTACTTC.

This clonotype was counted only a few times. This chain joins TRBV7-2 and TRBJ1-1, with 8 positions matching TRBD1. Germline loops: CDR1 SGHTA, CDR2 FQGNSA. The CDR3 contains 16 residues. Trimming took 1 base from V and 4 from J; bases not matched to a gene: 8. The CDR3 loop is CASSLEPGGRGTEAFF. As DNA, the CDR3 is TGTGCCAGCAGCTTAGAACCAGGGGGCCGGGGCACTGAAGCTTTCTTT. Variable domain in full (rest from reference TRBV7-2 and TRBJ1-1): GAGVSQSPSNKVTEKGKDVELRCDPISGHTALYWYRQSLGQGLEFLIYFQGNSAPDKSGLPSDRFSAERTGGSVSTLTIQRTQQEDSAVYLCASSLEPGGRGTEAFFGQGTRLTVV.

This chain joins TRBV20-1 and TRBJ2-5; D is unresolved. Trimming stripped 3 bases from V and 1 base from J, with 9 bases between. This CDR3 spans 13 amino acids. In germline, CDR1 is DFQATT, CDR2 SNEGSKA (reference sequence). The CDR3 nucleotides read TGCAGTGCTAGTTTCAGCAGCCAAGAGACCCAGTACTTC. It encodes CSASFSSQETQYF.

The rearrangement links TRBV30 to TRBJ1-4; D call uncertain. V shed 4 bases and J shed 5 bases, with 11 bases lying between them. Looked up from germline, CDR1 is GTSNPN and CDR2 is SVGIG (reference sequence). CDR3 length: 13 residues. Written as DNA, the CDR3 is TGTGCCTGGAATCTTCCTATCAATGAAAAACTGTTTTTT. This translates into CAWNLPINEKLFF.

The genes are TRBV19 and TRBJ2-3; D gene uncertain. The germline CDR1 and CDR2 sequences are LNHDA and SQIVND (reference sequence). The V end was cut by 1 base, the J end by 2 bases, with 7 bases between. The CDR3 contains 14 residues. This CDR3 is CASSIGQNTDTQYF. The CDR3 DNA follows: TGTGCCAGTAGTATAGGGCAGAACACAGATACGCAGTATTTT.

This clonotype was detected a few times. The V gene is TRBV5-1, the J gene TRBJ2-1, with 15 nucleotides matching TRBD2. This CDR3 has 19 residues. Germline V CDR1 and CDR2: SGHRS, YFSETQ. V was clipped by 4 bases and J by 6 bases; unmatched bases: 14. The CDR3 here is CASSIGLAGGLLKVNEQFF. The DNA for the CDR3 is TGCGCCAGCAGCATAGGACTAGCGGGAGGGCTATTGAAAGTCAATGAGCAGTTCTTC. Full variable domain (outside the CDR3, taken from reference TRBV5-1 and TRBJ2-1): KAGVTQTPRYLIKTRGQQVTLSCSPISGHRSVSWYQQTPGQGLQFLFEYFSETQRNKGNFPGRFSGRQFSNSRSEMNVSTLELGDSALYLCASSIGLAGGLLKVNEQFFGPGTRLTVL.

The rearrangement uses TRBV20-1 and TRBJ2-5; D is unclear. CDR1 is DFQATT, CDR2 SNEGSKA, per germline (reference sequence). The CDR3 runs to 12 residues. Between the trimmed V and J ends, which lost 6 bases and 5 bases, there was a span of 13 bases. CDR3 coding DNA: TGCAGTGCCCAGACCCTTCTGGAGACCCAGTACTTC. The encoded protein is CSAQTLLETQYF.

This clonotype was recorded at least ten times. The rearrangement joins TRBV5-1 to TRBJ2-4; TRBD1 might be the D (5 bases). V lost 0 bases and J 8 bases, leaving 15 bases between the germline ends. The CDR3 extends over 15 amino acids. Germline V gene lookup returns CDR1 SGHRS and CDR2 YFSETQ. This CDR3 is CASSLERRVVDIQYF. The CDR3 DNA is TGCGCCAGCAGCTTGGAACGCAGGGTGGTTGACATTCAGTACTTC.

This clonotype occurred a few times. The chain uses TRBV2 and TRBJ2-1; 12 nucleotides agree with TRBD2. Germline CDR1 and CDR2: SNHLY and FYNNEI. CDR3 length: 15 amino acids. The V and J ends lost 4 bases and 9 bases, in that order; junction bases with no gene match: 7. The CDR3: CASSARTSGTGEQFF. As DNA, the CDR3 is TGTGCCAGCAGTGCCCGGACTAGCGGGACGGGTGAGCAGTTCTTC.

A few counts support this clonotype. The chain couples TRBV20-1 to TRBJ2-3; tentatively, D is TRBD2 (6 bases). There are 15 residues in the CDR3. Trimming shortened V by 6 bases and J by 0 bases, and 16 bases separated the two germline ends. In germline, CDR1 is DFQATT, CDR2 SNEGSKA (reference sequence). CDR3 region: CSAPPSDTSTDTQYF. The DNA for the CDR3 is TGCAGTGCCCCTCCTAGCGACACTAGCACAGATACGCAGTATTTT.

The CDR3 DNA sequence: TGTGCCTGGAGATGGGACACCGACACCGGGGAGCTGTTTTTT. Protein: CAWRWDTDTGELFF. The chain recombines TRBV30 with TRBJ2-2, with D perhaps matching TRBD1 (6 bases). CDR1 and CDR2 from the germline V gene are GTSNPN and SVGIG (reference sequence). The V gene lost 3 bases and the J gene lost 3 bases, with 11 bases spanning the gap. The CDR3 length is 14 residues.

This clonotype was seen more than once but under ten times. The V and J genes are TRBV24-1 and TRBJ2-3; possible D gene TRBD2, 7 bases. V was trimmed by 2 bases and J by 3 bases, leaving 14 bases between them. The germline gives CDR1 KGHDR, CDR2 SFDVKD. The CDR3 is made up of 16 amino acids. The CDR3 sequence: CATSDSGGRRTDTQYF. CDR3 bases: TGTGCCACCAGTGATTCCGGGGGGCGCAGAACAGATACGCAGTATTTT.

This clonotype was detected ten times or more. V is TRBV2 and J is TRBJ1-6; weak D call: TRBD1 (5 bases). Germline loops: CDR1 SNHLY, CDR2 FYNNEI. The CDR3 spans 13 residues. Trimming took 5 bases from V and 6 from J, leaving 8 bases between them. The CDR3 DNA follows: TGTGCCAGCAGTTGGGGGGTTAATTCACCCCTCCACTTT. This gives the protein CASSWGVNSPLHF.

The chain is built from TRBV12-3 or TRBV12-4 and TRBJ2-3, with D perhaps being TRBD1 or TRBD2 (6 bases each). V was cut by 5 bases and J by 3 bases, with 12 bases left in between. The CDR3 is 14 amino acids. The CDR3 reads CASSPGAVTDTQYF. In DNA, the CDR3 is TGTGCCAGCAGTCCGGGGGCAGTAACAGATACGCAGTATTTT.